These 8 T cell receptor beta chains were sequenced from one sample in a study of beta chain features in type 1 diabetes. General observations from the study: Within each of all four CD4+ subsets, Type 1 diabetes patients had TCRB CDR3s that were moderately but significantly shorter.

The whole isolated RNA underwent reverse transcription, so sequencing captured expressed TCRB transcripts. Method: immunoSEQ multiplex PCR; TCRdb's copy keeps in-frame clones and lacks some. The sample records roughly 180,000 clones, about 8% being singletons. The antigens for these receptors are not known. Sequencing used central memory CD4+ T cells from blood. These receptors all stem from a woman in her 40s with type 1 diabetes.

Ten or more counts support this clone. J is TRBJ1-5 and V is TRBV28, with 8 bases fitting TRBD1. CDR1 and CDR2 from the germline V gene are MDHEN and SYDVKM. V gave up 6 bases and J gave up 7 bases; unmatched junction bases: 5. The CDR3 is 13 amino acids. The CDR3 DNA reads TGTGCCAGCAGGGGAACAGGGGGACAGCCCCAGCATTTT. Translating gives CASRGTGGQPQHF.

J is TRBJ2-2 and V is TRBV9; D is unclear. Germline V CDR1 and CDR2: SGDLS, YYNGEE. This CDR3 comprises 16 residues. V dropped 1 base and J dropped 2 bases, with 12 bases sitting between them. The CDR3 DNA follows: TGTGCCAGCAGCGTAAGCTCGGCGGCTAACACCGGGGAGCTGTTTTTT. Translating gives CASSVSSAANTGELFF.

This chain connects TRBV30 to TRBJ1-1; 8 nucleotides line up with TRBD1. J gave up 8 bases and V 5 bases, and 4 bases lay outside the gene matches. The CDR3 has 11 amino acids. The germline V gene encodes CDR1 GTSNPN and CDR2 SVGIG (reference sequence). The CDR3 loop reads CAWEGDREAFF. The CDR3 DNA sequence: TGTGCCTGGGAGGGGGACAGGGAAGCTTTCTTT.

This chain uses TRBV7-2 with TRBJ2-7; D is undetermined. The V end lost 5 bases, the J end lost 0 bases, and 14 bases lay between the germline ends. Germline CDR1 and CDR2: SGHTA and FQGNSA. This CDR3 region has 15 residues. CDR3: CASSPSPQSSYEQYF. In DNA, the CDR3 is TGTGCCAGCAGCCCAAGCCCACAGAGCTCCTACGAGCAGTACTTC.

This clone was counted between two and nine times. J is TRBJ2-1 and V is TRBV5-4, with TRBD2 identical over 9 bases. The germline V gene has CDR1 SGHNT and CDR2 YYREEE (reference sequence). CDR3 length: 16 amino acids. V lost 1 base to trimming and J lost 10 bases; unmatched junction nucleotides: 12. The CDR3 DNA reads TGTGCCAGCAGCTTGAAGACTAGCGGCTCCCTAGGGGAGCAGTTCTTC. It encodes CASSLKTSGSLGEQFF. Filled out from reference TRBV5-4 and TRBJ2-1, the complete variable domain reads ETGVTQSPTHLIKTRGQQVTLRCSSQSGHNTVSWYQQALGQGPQFIFQYYREEENGRGNFPPRFSGLQFPNYSSELNVNALELDDSALYLCASSLKTSGSLGEQFFGPGTRLTVL.

This clone appeared a few times. The rearrangement uses TRBV5-4 and TRBJ1-2; 10 bases agree with TRBD1. The V gene end was trimmed by 2 bases and the J gene end by 5 bases; junction bases not matched to a gene: 12. The CDR3 spans 17 residues. CDR1 and CDR2 (germline): SGHNT, YYREEE (reference sequence). The DNA for the CDR3 is TGTGCCAGCAGCTTACCTTCGACAGGGGGCGCGGGATATGGCTACACCTTC. It codes for CASSLPSTGGAGYGYTF.

This chain uses TRBV5-8 with TRBJ1-2, with D unclear. CDR1 is SGHTS and CDR2 is YDEGEE in the germline V gene. Trimming took off 4 bases at V and 2 bases at J, with 18 bases between the two ends. CDR3 length: 16 amino acids. The CDR3 here is CASSIPGSTPNYGYTF. In nucleotides, the CDR3 is TGTGCCAGCAGCATACCGGGATCGACACCCAACTATGGCTACACCTTC.

This chain links TRBV7-2 with TRBJ1-2, with 8 bases aligning to TRBD1. Trimming at V came to 4 bases and at J to 8 bases, leaving 9 bases not matched to a gene. CDR1 is SGHTA, CDR2 FQGNSA, per germline. The CDR3 extends over 14 amino acids. Written as DNA, the CDR3 is TGTGCCAGCAGCTCAACGACAGGGGTGTGGGGCTACACCTTC. Amino acids: CASSSTTGVWGYTF.